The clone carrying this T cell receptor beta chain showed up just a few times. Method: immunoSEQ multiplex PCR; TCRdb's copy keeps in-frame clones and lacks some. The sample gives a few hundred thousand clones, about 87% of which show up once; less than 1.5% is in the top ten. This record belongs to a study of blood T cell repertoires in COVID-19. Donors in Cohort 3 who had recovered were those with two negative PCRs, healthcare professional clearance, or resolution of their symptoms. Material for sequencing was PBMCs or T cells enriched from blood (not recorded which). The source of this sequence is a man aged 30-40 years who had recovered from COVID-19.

The CDR3 DNA is TGTGCCAGCAGTGCGGCAGGGCGGATTGGCTACACCTTC. It specifies CASSAAGRIGYTF. The chain uses TRBV6-2 or TRBV6-3 and TRBJ1-2, with D tentatively TRBD1 (5 bases). Germline lookup yields CDR1 MNHEY and CDR2 SVGEGT. Trimming left V 5 bases short and J 7 bases short, with 14 bases between. This CDR3 has 13 amino acids.